The 2 T cell receptor beta chains below all came from one sample that was sequenced in a study of identical twins. TCRdb ran MiXCR on the 5' RACE reads and lists one entry per CDR3 protein. The sample records more than 400,000 distinct CDR3 sequences, roughly 15% being singletons. These same data were also listed under a study on yellow fever vaccine responses in identical twins.

The sample taken for sequencing was CD4+ T cells sorted from blood. Source of these receptors: a woman between 18 and 29 years old in good health.

This clonotype was seen a handful of times. J is TRBJ2-5 and V is TRBV5-1; D gene uncertain. Trimming pared 0 bases from V and 7 bases from J, leaving 10 bases between. The CDR3 runs 13 residues. Germline-derived CDR1 and CDR2 are SGHRS and YFSETQ. CDR3 sequence: CASSLDSSMTQYF. The CDR3 DNA sequence: TGCGCCAGCAGCTTGGACTCCTCTATGACCCAGTACTTC.

Many counts were recorded for this clonotype. The V call is TRBV5-1, the J call TRBJ2-5, with D possibly being TRBD2 (5 bases). This CDR3 has 15 residues. Germline CDR1 and CDR2: SGHRS and YFSETQ. V was cut by 4 bases and J by 5 bases, with 18 bases left in between. CDR3 DNA sequence: TGCGCCAGCAGCCCCCGGGGTATTCTGCGGGAGACCCAGTACTTC. It specifies CASSPRGILRETQYF.